This TCR beta chain was sequenced for a study of blood T cell repertoires in COVID-19. Study summary: Samples of COVID-19 (acute and convalescent) were obtained from the United States, Italy and Spain.

TCRdb's table, derived via immunoSEQ multiplex PCR, lists solely in-frame clones and lacks some. This repertoire shows 300,000 to 450,000 clones, around 84% found once; its top ten account for roughly 3.7%. Germline values: CDR1 MGHRA, CDR2 YSYEKL. This CDR3 is 16 amino acids long. Trimming took 0 bases from V and 6 from J, leaving 14 bases between them. This receptor was identified in a woman between 18 and 30 years old with acute or convalescent COVID-19. The chain joins TRBV4-1 to TRBJ2-2, with a possible D match to TRBD2 (5 bases). What was sequenced was peripheral blood. The CDR3 loop is CASSQDRVGVAGELFF. In DNA, the CDR3 is TGCGCCAGCAGCCAAGATCGAGTGGGAGTCGCCGGGGAGCTGTTTTTT.